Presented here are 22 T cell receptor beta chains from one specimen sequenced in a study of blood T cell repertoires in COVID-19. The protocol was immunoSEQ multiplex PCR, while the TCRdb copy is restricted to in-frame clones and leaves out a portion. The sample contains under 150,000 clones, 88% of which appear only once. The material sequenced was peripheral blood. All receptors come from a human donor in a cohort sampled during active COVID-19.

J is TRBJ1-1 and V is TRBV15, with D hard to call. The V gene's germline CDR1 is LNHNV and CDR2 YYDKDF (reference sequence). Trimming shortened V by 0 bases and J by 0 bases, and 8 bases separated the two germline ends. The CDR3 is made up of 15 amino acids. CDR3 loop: CATSRERRLNTEAFF. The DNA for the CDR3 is TGTGCCACCAGCAGAGAGCGGCGTCTGAACACTGAAGCTTTCTTT.

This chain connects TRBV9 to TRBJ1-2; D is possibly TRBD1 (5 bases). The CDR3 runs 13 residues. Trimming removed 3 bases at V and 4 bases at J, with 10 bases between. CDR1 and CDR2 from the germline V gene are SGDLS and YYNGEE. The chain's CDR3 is CASSGGVFYGYTF. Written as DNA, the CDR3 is TGTGCCAGCAGCGGGGGGGTATTCTATGGCTACACCTTC.

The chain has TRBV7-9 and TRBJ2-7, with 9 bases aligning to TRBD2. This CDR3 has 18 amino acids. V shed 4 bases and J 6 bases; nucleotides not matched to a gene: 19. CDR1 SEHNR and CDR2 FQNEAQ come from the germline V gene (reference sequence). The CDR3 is CASSSQLLMIAGEGEQYF. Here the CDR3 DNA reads TGTGCCAGCAGCTCCCAACTTCTCATGATAGCGGGGGAAGGCGAGCAGTACTTC.

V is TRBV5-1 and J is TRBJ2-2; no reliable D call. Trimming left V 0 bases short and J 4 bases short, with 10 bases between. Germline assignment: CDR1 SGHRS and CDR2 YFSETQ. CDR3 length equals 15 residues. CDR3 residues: CASSLAQKSTGELFF. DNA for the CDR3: TGCGCCAGCAGCTTGGCGCAGAAATCCACCGGGGAGCTGTTTTTT.

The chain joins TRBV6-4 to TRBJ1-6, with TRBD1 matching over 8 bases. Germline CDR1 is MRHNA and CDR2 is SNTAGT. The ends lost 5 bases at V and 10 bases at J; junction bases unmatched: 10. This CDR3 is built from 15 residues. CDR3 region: CASSPGAGGGSPLHF. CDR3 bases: TGTGCCAGCAGTCCAGGGGCAGGGGGCGGATCACCCCTCCACTTT.

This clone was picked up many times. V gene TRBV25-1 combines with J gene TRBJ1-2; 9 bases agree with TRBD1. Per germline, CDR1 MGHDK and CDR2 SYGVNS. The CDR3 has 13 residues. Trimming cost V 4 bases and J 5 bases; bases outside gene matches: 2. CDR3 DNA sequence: TGTGCCAGCAGTGGGGGGACAGGGTATGGCTACACCTTC. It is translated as CASSGGTGYGYTF.

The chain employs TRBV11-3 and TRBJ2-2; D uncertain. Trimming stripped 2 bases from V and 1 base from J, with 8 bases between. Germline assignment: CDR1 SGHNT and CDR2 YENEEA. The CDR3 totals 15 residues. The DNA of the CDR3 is TGTGCCAGCAGCTTATATGCAGAGAACACCGGGGAGCTGTTTTTT. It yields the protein CASSLYAENTGELFF.

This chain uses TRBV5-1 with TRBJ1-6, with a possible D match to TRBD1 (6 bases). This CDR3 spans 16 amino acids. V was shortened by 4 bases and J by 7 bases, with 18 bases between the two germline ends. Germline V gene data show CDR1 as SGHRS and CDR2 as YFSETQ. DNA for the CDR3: TGCGCCAGCAGCACCCGGAGTAGGGGGACAAATTCACCCCTCCACTTT. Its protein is CASSTRSRGTNSPLHF.

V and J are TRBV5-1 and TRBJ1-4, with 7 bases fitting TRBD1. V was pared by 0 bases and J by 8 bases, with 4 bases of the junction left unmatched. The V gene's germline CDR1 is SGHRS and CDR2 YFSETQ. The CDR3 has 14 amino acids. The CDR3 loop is CASSLVGQREKLFF. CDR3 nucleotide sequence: TGCGCCAGCAGCTTGGTGGGACAGCGGGAAAAACTGTTTTTT.

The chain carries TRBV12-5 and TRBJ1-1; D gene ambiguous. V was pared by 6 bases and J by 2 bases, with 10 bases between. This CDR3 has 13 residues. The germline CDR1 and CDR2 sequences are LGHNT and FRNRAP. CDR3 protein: CASGRGSNTEAFF. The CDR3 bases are TGTGCTAGTGGGCGGGGATCTAACACTGAAGCTTTCTTT.

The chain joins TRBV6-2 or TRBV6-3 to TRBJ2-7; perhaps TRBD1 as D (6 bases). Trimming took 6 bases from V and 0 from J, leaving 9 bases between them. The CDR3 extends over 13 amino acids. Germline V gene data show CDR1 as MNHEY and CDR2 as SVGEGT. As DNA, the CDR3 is TGTGCCAGCAGCCGGGACAACTCCTACGAGCAGTACTTC. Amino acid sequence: CASSRDNSYEQYF.

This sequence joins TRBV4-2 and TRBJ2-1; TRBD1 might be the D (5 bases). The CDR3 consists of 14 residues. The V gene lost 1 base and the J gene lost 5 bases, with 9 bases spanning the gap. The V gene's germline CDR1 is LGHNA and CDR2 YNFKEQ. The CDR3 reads CASSQGSRDNEQFF. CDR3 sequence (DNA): TGTGCCAGCAGCCAAGGTAGCAGGGACAATGAGCAGTTCTTC.

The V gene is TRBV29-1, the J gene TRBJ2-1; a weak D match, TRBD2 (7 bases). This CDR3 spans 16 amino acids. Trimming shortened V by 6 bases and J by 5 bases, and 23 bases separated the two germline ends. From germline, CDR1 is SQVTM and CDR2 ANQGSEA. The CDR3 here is CSVDGARGGRDNEQFF. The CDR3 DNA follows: TGCAGCGTAGATGGGGCCCGCGGGGGCAGGGACAATGAGCAGTTCTTC.

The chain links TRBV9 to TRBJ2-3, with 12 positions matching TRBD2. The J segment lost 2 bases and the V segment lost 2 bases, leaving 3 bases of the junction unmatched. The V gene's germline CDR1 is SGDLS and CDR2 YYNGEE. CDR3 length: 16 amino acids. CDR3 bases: TGTGCCAGCAGCGTTCTAGCGGGGGGGACCACAGATACGCAGTATTTT. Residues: CASSVLAGGTTDTQYF.

CDR3: CASSLNSAYEQYF. The DNA of the CDR3 is TGTGCCAGCAGTTTAAACAGTGCCTACGAGCAGTACTTC. This sequence joins TRBV12-3 or TRBV12-4 and TRBJ2-7, with D hard to call. This CDR3 region has 13 residues. The germline V and J ends were trimmed by 2 bases and 2 bases, with 7 bases remaining between them.

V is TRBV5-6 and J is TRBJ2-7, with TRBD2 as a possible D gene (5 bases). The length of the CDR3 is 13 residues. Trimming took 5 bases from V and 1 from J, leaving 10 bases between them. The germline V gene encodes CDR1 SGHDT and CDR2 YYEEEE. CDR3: CASRRTLSYEQYF. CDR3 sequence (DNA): TGTGCCAGCAGGCGGACTTTATCCTACGAGCAGTACTTC.

CDR3 coding DNA: TGTGCCAGCAGCTTAGTGGGACAGTGGAACACTGAAGCTTTCTTT. The encoded protein is CASSLVGQWNTEAFF. The chain has TRBV7-2 and TRBJ1-1, with 7 bases fitting TRBD1. The CDR3 totals 15 residues. The V and J ends lost 1 base and 1 base, in that order; junction bases with no gene match: 3. Germline V lookup: CDR1 SGHTA, CDR2 FQGNSA. Full variable domain (rest looked up from reference TRBV7-2 and TRBJ1-1): GAGVSQSPSNKVTEKGKDVELRCDPISGHTALYWYRQSLGQGLEFLIYFQGNSAPDKSGLPSDRFSAERTGGSVSTLTIQRTQQEDSAVYLCASSLVGQWNTEAFFGQGTRLTVV.

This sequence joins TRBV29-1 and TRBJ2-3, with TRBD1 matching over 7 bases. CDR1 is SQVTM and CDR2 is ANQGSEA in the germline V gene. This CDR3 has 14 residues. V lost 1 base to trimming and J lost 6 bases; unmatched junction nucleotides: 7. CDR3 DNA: TGCAGCGTTGAAGGTCAGGGGGAAGCGGATACGCAGTATTTT. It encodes CSVEGQGEADTQYF.

The CDR3 nucleotides are TGTGCCAGCAGCTGGGACACCAATAATTCACCCCTCCACTTT. Translating it yields CASSWDTNNSPLHF. The V call is TRBV5-4, the J call TRBJ1-6, with D possibly matching TRBD1 (6 bases). There are 14 residues in the CDR3. Trimming took off 3 bases at V and 5 bases at J, with 9 bases between the two ends. The germline V gene encodes CDR1 SGHNT and CDR2 YYREEE (reference sequence). Filled out from reference TRBV5-4 and TRBJ1-6, the complete variable domain reads ETGVTQSPTHLIKTRGQQVTLRCSSQSGHNTVSWYQQALGQGPQFIFQYYREEENGRGNFPPRFSGLQFPNYSSELNVNALELDDSALYLCASSWDTNNSPLHFGNGTRLTVT.

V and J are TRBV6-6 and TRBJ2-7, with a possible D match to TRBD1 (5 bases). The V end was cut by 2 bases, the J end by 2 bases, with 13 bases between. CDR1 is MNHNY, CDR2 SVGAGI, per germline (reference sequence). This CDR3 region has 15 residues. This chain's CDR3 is CASSYDWLGAYEQYF. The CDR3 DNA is TGTGCCAGCAGTTACGATTGGTTAGGGGCCTACGAGCAGTACTTC.

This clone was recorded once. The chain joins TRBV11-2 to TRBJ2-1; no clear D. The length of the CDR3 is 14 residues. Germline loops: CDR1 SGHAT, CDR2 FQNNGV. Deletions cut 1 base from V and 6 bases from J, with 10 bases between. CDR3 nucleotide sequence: TGTGCCAGCAGCTTAGTAAATTCGGGCAATGAGCAGTTCTTC. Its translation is CASSLVNSGNEQFF.

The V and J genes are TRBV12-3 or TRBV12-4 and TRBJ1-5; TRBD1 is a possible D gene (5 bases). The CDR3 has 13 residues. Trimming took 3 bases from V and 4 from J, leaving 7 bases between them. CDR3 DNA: TGTGCCAGCAGTTTCGCAGGGAATCAGCCCCAGCATTTT. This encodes CASSFAGNQPQHF.